The source of this TCR beta chain is a study of metastatic and nonmetastatic thyroid tumors. Study-wide background: A comparison of repertoires was made across blood and tumor or nodule tissue from malignant and benign thyroid patients.

General study results and limits: Within blood and tumor, benign nodules reportedly had significantly lower TCR beta diversity than malignant thyroid tumors did.

For this clone: Its antigen is unidentified.

V lost 2 bases and J lost 6; bases outside the gene matches: 0. The germline gives CDR1 MRHNA, CDR2 SNTAGT. The CDR3 has 14 residues. No patient had received any treatment before thyroid surgery. Source study methods: The distant-metastasis classifier for papillary thyroid cancer was built from CDR3 differences across clinicopathological groups. With MiXCR, TCRdb called clones anew from the PCR reads. The V and J calls were not made by the authors but by TCRdb's processing. The sample shows 13,000 to 15,000 clones, 3.6% of them seen only once. Source material: tumor tissue. The TCR sequence derives from a female donor with papillary thyroid cancer or a benign thyroid nodule (not recorded which). Some clones in this sample may be carry-over from other donors' samples. The chain employs TRBV6-4 and TRBJ2-2; 10 bases agree with TRBD1. The DNA of the CDR3 is TGTGCCAGCAGTGACGGACAGGGGGCCGGGGAGCTGTTTTTT. It yields the protein CASSDGQGAGELFF.